This T cell receptor (beta chain) was recovered during a study of cytomegalovirus exposure and HLA in healthy donors (dated by TCRdb to 2015 to 2018). Study-wide context: A later analysis indicated that the 100 to 150 validation repertoires were generated on the platform also employed for the roughly 720 repertoires of the first cohort. The study aimed to test whether signatures of past pathogen exposure could be identified by cataloging public T cell receptors. A separate validation cohort of approximately 130 different subjects was used in addition to the approximately 670-subject first cohort. The study combined high-throughput TCR immunosequencing, statistical association of individual TCRs with disease status, and machine learning to predict cytomegalovirus infection status. Overall study results and their limits: A few of the identified cytomegalovirus-associated TCR beta chains were confirmed in vitro to be specific for cytomegalovirus antigens. The classifier was reported to diagnose cytomegalovirus status with high specificity and sensitivity in both the original cohort and the validation cohort. The study listed 150 to 200 TCR beta chains as associated with cytomegalovirus. A later analysis lacked HLA typing for the validation cohort, so it scored co-occurrence in that cohort across all 110 or so repertoires. Subsequent analysis determined that TCRs grouped into clusters in the first cohort also showed a tendency toward co-occurrence across the 90 to 150 validation repertoires, and 85% to 95% of cluster scores exceeded 0. The authors suggested that the approach could potentially be extended to other disease states and immunological phenotypes. Across donors, most TCR sequences were observed very rarely, whereas some public TCRs were present in many individuals.

Receptor amplification or capture employed the immunoSEQ multiplex PCR assay. On the authors' methods: A statistical classification framework was built for diagnosing cytomegalovirus status from the catalog of TCR beta chain sequences. TCRdb limited this immuneACCESS table to in-frame rearrangements with V and J called. A share of clones is missing; checked studies link under half to unresolved V genes, and the rest is unexplained. V, J and clone size are taken as reported in that table, and D and trimming were inferred from the DNA itself. The sample yields about 330,000 clones; 86% were counted once. The leading ten clones occupy around 0.8% of the sample. Concerning this clone itself: Which antigen it targets is not known. No per-base quality is available; no much larger clone lies one base away.

Donors formed part of the validation cohort, which comprised about 130 subjects and was distinct from the first cohort of 666 subjects. The clonotype was recovered from a woman younger than 35 in good health and CMV-seronegative. Sequencing was carried out using PBMCs.

The sequenced DNA is TGCGCCAGCAGCCAAGCGGGAGCCGGGGCCAACGTCCTGACTTTC. This codes for CASSQAGAGANVLTF. The sequence joins TRBV4-3 to TRBJ2-6; a weak D assignment points to TRBD2 (6 bases agree). Looking up the germline V gene yields CDR1 LGHNA and CDR2 YSLEER. The junction carries 8 bases between V and J, which are trimmed by 1 base and 4 bases respectively. Counted from cysteine to phenylalanine, this CDR3 has 15 amino acids. The retained sequence is limited to the CDR3, 45 bases, with the frame set at the first base.